One sample yielded the 3 T cell receptor beta chains listed below, sequenced in a study of long-term antiretroviral therapy in people with HIV. An immunoSEQ assay, version v3.0, was performed at survey level. Sequenced by immunoSEQ multiplex PCR; TCRdb stores in-frame clones only, minus some. Here the sample spans 9,000 to 10,000 clones, 75% to 85% being singletons. The source material was unsorted PBMCs, sampled 0.7 years after starting antiretroviral therapy. The receptors here all came from a man aged 35 to 55 with HIV.

V usage is TRBV19 and J usage is TRBJ2-2; TRBD2 agrees at 8 bases. Trimming took 5 bases from V and 0 from J; bases not matched to a gene: 5. Germline V gene sequence: CDR1 LNHDA, CDR2 SQIVND (reference sequence). This CDR3 contains 16 residues. CDR3 in amino acids: CASSPAGGSNTGELFF. In nucleotides, the CDR3 is TGTGCCAGTAGTCCCGCGGGGGGATCGAACACCGGGGAGCTGTTTTTT.

This clone was observed once. V and J are TRBV15 and TRBJ1-2, with D tentatively TRBD1 (5 bases). The CDR3 spans 14 residues. CDR1 and CDR2 (germline): LNHNV, YYDKDF (reference sequence). V dropped 1 base and J dropped 4 bases, with 10 bases sitting between them. The CDR3 here is CATSRGGAIYGYTF. The CDR3 coding sequence is TGTGCCACCAGCAGAGGCGGGGCCATCTATGGCTACACCTTC.

The chain has TRBV4-3 and TRBJ1-2, with D perhaps matching TRBD1 (5 bases). Trimming stripped 0 bases from V and 8 bases from J, with 13 bases between. CDR1 LGHNA and CDR2 YSLEER come from the germline V gene. The CDR3 covers 14 residues. Here the CDR3 DNA reads TGCGCCAGCAGCCAAGAGGGGACGGGCTACGGCTACACCTTC. It translates to CASSQEGTGYGYTF.